One and the same sample provided the 30 T cell receptor beta chains below, sequenced in a study of cytomegalovirus exposure and HLA in healthy donors. Profiling relied on immunoSEQ multiplex PCR, and the TCRdb table lists in-frame clones only, not all of them. The profile covers 250,000 to 400,000 clones, with roughly 88% appearing a single time and roughly 0.88% taken by the ten largest. The sequencing input was PBMCs. The receptors originated from a man aged 25 to 40 in good health and CMV-seronegative.

The chain uses TRBV13 and TRBJ2-7; D is unclear. The V end lost 0 bases, the J end lost 2 bases, and 5 bases lay between the germline ends. This CDR3 is built from 13 residues. Germline V CDR1 and CDR2: PRHDT, FYEKMQ (reference sequence). The DNA of the CDR3 is TGTGCCAGCAGCTTAGGCCGCGCCTACGAGCAGTACTTC. Translation: CASSLGRAYEQYF.

The genes are TRBV6-5 and TRBJ2-5, with D tentatively TRBD1 (5 bases). Germline V gene data show CDR1 as MNHEY and CDR2 as SVGAGI. V was clipped by 0 bases and J by 5 bases, with 13 bases between them. This CDR3 has 15 residues. The CDR3 protein is CASSYSSGSGETQYF. CDR3 nucleotides: TGTGCCAGCAGTTACTCTTCCGGGTCAGGGGAGACCCAGTACTTC.

This chain links TRBV5-4 with TRBJ2-3; TRBD2 might be the D (5 bases). V was shortened by 4 bases and J by 5 bases, with 14 bases between the two germline ends. This CDR3 region has 14 residues. Germline V lookup: CDR1 SGHNT, CDR2 YYREEE (reference sequence). CDR3 residues: CASSRTGNLDTQYF. CDR3 DNA: TGTGCCAGCAGCCGGACGGGGAACTTAGATACGCAGTATTTT.

This chain connects TRBV7-2 to TRBJ1-1, with D perhaps matching TRBD1 (5 bases). Germline V gives CDR1 SGHTA, CDR2 FQGNSA. Trimming took off 3 bases at V and 1 base at J, with 9 bases between the two ends. This CDR3 is 14 amino acids long. CDR3 DNA: TGTGCCAGCAGCTTGATGGGGGGGAACACTGAAGCTTTCTTT. Amino acid sequence: CASSLMGGNTEAFF.

V usage is TRBV11-2 and J usage is TRBJ2-7, with D maybe TRBD1 (5 bases). The CDR3 is 15 amino acids. Trimming pared 1 base from V and 3 bases from J, leaving 13 bases between. The germline gives CDR1 SGHAT, CDR2 FQNNGV. Here the CDR3 DNA reads TGTGCCAGCAGCTTAGGACGTCCTAGGGGCTACGAGCAGTACTTC. It is translated as CASSLGRPRGYEQYF.

The gene calls are TRBV4-3 and TRBJ1-1; possibly TRBD1 for D (6 bases). CDR1 LGHNA and CDR2 YSLEER come from the germline V gene. The CDR3 loop spans 16 amino acids. Trimming left V 0 bases short and J 1 base short, with 12 bases between. CDR3 in DNA: TGCGCCAGCAGCCAAGAAGGCGGGGGGGCGAACACTGAAGCTTTCTTT. Its protein is CASSQEGGGANTEAFF.

This clone was detected only a few times. The rearrangement joins TRBV7-2 to TRBJ1-1, with 10 nucleotides matching TRBD1. CDR1 and CDR2 (germline): SGHTA, FQGNSA. This CDR3 is built from 15 residues. The V gene end was trimmed by 4 bases and the J gene end by 6 bases; junction bases not matched to a gene: 8. In DNA form, the CDR3 reads TGTGCCAGCAGCTCTTCGACAGGGGGCATCCCTGAAGCTTTCTTT. Translated, it gives CASSSSTGGIPEAFF.

This sequence joins TRBV4-1 and TRBJ1-1; tentatively, D is TRBD1 (6 bases). The CDR3 has 16 residues. V lost 0 bases, J lost 1 base, and 12 bases lay in between. Germline CDR1 MGHRA, CDR2 YSYEKL. The CDR3 region has the DNA TGCGCCAGCAGCCAAGAGCATTACAGGGCGAACACTGAAGCTTTCTTT. Its protein is CASSQEHYRANTEAFF.

The V gene is TRBV28, the J gene TRBJ2-7, with 8 bases lining up with TRBD2. After removal of 0 bases from V and 6 bases from J, the junction contained 7 bases not matched to a gene. This CDR3 region has 15 residues. Germline V gene data show CDR1 as MDHEN and CDR2 as SYDVKM. In DNA form, the CDR3 reads TGTGCCAGCAGTTTATGGACCCTGACTAGCGTCGAGCAGTACTTC. Translated, it gives CASSLWTLTSVEQYF.

The chain carries TRBV6-6 and TRBJ1-3; no firm D call. The CDR3 has 14 amino acids. V gave up 2 bases and J gave up 0 bases, with 5 bases separating them. Germline V gene sequence: CDR1 MNHNY, CDR2 SVGAGI (reference sequence). CDR3 coding DNA: TGTGCCAGCAGTTACACAGACTCTGGAAACACCATATATTTT. It specifies CASSYTDSGNTIYF.

The chain carries TRBV7-9 and TRBJ1-1, with a weak D call TRBD1 (5 bases). This CDR3 is 13 amino acids long. CDR1 and CDR2 (germline): SEHNR, FQNEAQ (reference sequence). V was cut by 7 bases and J by 11 bases, with 20 bases left in between. In DNA, the CDR3 is TGTGCCAGCATCCCCCTTACCGGGGGGAAGGCTTTCTTT. Encoded protein: CASIPLTGGKAFF.

This clone has a single count. The V gene is TRBV6-5, the J gene TRBJ2-7, with 7 bases fitting TRBD1. J was trimmed by 5 bases and V by 9 bases; bases with no gene match: 7. CDR1 MNHEY and CDR2 SVGAGI come from the germline V gene. The CDR3 has 12 amino acids. CDR3 amino acids: CARNRGNDEQYF. The CDR3 coding sequence is TGTGCCAGGAACAGGGGCAACGACGAGCAGTACTTC.

The V and J genes are TRBV19 and TRBJ2-1; D might be TRBD2 (7 bases). CDR1 is LNHDA and CDR2 is SQIVND in the germline V gene (reference sequence). The V gene lost 4 bases and the J gene lost 6 bases, with 22 bases spanning the gap. This CDR3 has 17 amino acids. The CDR3 region is CASSTSGGRWRGNEQFF. CDR3 bases: TGTGCCAGTAGTACATCCGGGGGGCGGTGGCGGGGCAATGAGCAGTTCTTC. Drawing the rest from reference TRBV19 and TRBJ2-1, the complete variable domain is DGGITQSPKYLFRKEGQNVTLSCEQNLNHDAMYWYRQDPGQGLRLIYYSQIVNDFQKGDIAEGYSVSREKKESFPLTVTSAQKNPTAFYLCASSTSGGRWRGNEQFFGPGTRLTVL.

This chain links TRBV6-5 with TRBJ2-5; tentative D call: TRBD1 (5 bases). The germline V gene has CDR1 MNHEY and CDR2 SVGAGI. The CDR3 contains 13 residues. The ends were cut back, 3 bases at V and 5 bases at J, with 10 bases in the middle. The CDR3 region has the DNA TGTGCCAGCAGTTATACCAGGGTGGAGACCCAGTACTTC. It specifies CASSYTRVETQYF.

This chain links TRBV6-5 with TRBJ1-6; 7 bases align to TRBD1. CDR1 and CDR2 from the germline V gene are MNHEY and SVGAGI. The ends lost 5 bases at V and 6 bases at J; junction bases unmatched: 4. CDR3 length equals 14 residues. The CDR3 DNA follows: TGTGCCAGCAGTGACAGACAGGGTAATTCACCCCTCCACTTT. This sequence encodes CASSDRQGNSPLHF.

The chain has TRBV7-2 and TRBJ1-2, with TRBD1 as a possible D gene (5 bases). The V and J ends lost 4 bases and 4 bases respectively, with 16 bases between them. CDR1 is SGHTA, CDR2 FQGNSA, per germline. This CDR3 is built from 15 residues. The CDR3 sequence: CASSYGPNGGYGYTF. The CDR3 DNA reads TGTGCCAGCAGCTACGGACCCAACGGGGGCTATGGCTACACCTTC.

This clone was found a few times. The chain is built from TRBV29-1 and TRBJ2-2; D remains ambiguous. The CDR3 length is 13 residues. Trimming shortened V by 2 bases and J by 4 bases, and 8 bases separated the two germline ends. The germline gives CDR1 SQVTM, CDR2 ANQGSEA. The DNA for the CDR3 is TGCAGCGTTGAAACGGAGTCCACCGGGGAGCTGTTTTTT. Protein sequence: CSVETESTGELFF.

The gene calls are TRBV4-3 and TRBJ2-2; no definite D call. Trimming cost V 1 base and J 0 bases, with 6 bases left between them. There are 15 residues in the CDR3. Germline CDR1 reads LGHNA; CDR2 reads YSLEER. CDR3 residues: CASSQGSANTGELFF. The CDR3 bases are TGCGCCAGCAGCCAAGGATCAGCGAACACCGGGGAGCTGTTTTTT.

This clone was seen a few times. The chain couples TRBV19 to TRBJ1-1, with a tentative D call TRBD1 (5 bases). V dropped 6 bases and J dropped 0 bases, with 8 bases sitting between them. The CDR3 is 13 amino acids. Germline V gene sequence: CDR1 LNHDA, CDR2 SQIVND (reference sequence). For the CDR3, the DNA is TGTGCCAGTAGAGACAGAGTGAACACTGAAGCTTTCTTT. It is translated as CASRDRVNTEAFF.

V is TRBV14 and J is TRBJ2-7, with D possibly matching TRBD2 (6 bases). V was shortened by 3 bases and J by 0 bases, with 12 bases between the two germline ends. The V gene's germline CDR1 is SGHDN and CDR2 FVKESK. The CDR3 has 15 residues. The DNA of the CDR3 is TGTGCCAGCAGCCAGCCGGGAGAAGGCTCCTACGAGCAGTACTTC. Its protein is CASSQPGEGSYEQYF.

This clone was observed a few times. V gene TRBV27 combines with J gene TRBJ1-2, with D uncertain. Trimming removed 4 bases from V and 1 base from J, with 10 bases in between. Germline values: CDR1 MNHEY, CDR2 SMNVEV (reference sequence). This CDR3 spans 14 amino acids. CDR3 nucleotides: TGTGCCAGCAGTTCGAGGCGTCTTAACTATGGCTACACCTTC. Amino acid sequence: CASSSRRLNYGYTF.

This chain connects TRBV28 to TRBJ2-2; D not certain. V was shortened by 6 bases and J by 1 base, with 9 bases between the two germline ends. Germline V gene data show CDR1 as MDHEN and CDR2 as SYDVKM. This CDR3 spans 14 amino acids. This CDR3 is CASSRVRNTGELFF. CDR3 nucleotides: TGTGCCAGCAGCCGCGTGAGGAACACCGGGGAGCTGTTTTTT.

The J gene is TRBJ1-5, the V gene TRBV18; D gene ambiguous. Trimming stripped 5 bases from V and 2 bases from J, with 13 bases between. The CDR3 totals 15 residues. CDR1 is KGHSH and CDR2 is LQKENI in the germline V gene. The CDR3 is CASSATAAGNQPQHF. For the CDR3, the DNA is TGTGCCAGCTCAGCGACGGCGGCGGGCAATCAGCCCCAGCATTTT.

The chain carries TRBV25-1 and TRBJ1-5, with D tentatively TRBD1 (6 bases). Germline-derived CDR1 and CDR2 are MGHDK and SYGVNS. V was cut by 5 bases and J by 2 bases, with 13 bases left in between. The CDR3 runs 15 residues. The CDR3 nucleotides read TGTGCCAGCAGTCCCGGCAGGGGAGGCAATCAGCCCCAGCATTTT. Encoded protein: CASSPGRGGNQPQHF. Full variable domain (outside the CDR3, taken from reference TRBV25-1 and TRBJ1-5): EADIYQTPRYLVIGTGKKITLECSQTMGHDKMYWYQQDPGMELHLIHYSYGVNSTEKGDLSSESTVSRIRTEHFPLTLESARPSHTSQYLCASSPGRGGNQPQHFGDGTRLSIL.

The chain combines TRBV5-1 with TRBJ2-3, with TRBD1 identical over 10 bases. The germline V gene encodes CDR1 SGHRS and CDR2 YFSETQ. V lost 2 bases and J lost 3; bases outside the gene matches: 6. The CDR3 loop spans 16 amino acids. CDR3 residues: CASSFRTGGRTDTQYF. In DNA, the CDR3 is TGCGCCAGCAGCTTTCGGACAGGGGGTAGAACAGATACGCAGTATTTT.

CDR3 nucleotide sequence: TGCAGCGTGGACCGGGACAGGGGCCCTGAAGCTTTCTTT. Encoded protein: CSVDRDRGPEAFF. V is TRBV29-1 and J is TRBJ1-1, with 10 bases that match TRBD1. Germline CDR1 reads SQVTM; CDR2 reads ANQGSEA. This CDR3 has 13 residues. V dropped 6 bases and J dropped 6; count of bases not matched to a gene: 7.

The rearrangement uses TRBV7-9 and TRBJ1-2; 7 nucleotides line up with TRBD1. Losses at the gene ends were 3 bases for V and 1 base for J; bases not matched to a gene: 5. The CDR3 extends over 15 amino acids. The germline gives CDR1 SEHNR, CDR2 FQNEAQ (reference sequence). The DNA for the CDR3 is TGTGCCAGCAGCTTGTTGGGACAGAATAACTATGGCTACACCTTC. Translating gives CASSLLGQNNYGYTF.

The chain has TRBV15 and TRBJ1-2, with TRBD1 matching over 7 bases. CDR1 is LNHNV and CDR2 is YYDKDF in the germline V gene (reference sequence). This CDR3 spans 16 amino acids. The trim removed 1 base at V and 4 bases at J, leaving 9 bases unmatched. CDR3 loop: CATSRGQGNYIYGYTF. DNA for the CDR3: TGTGCCACCAGCAGAGGACAGGGAAATTATATCTATGGCTACACCTTC.

This clone showed up just once. The J gene is TRBJ1-1, the V gene TRBV10-3, with D uncertain. This CDR3 is 16 amino acids long. Deletions cut 2 bases from V and 1 base from J, with 14 bases between. Germline V lookup: CDR1 ENHRY, CDR2 SYGVKD. The CDR3 protein is CAISEPHVAQNTEAFF. The CDR3 nucleotides read TGTGCCATCAGTGAGCCTCACGTGGCACAGAACACTGAAGCTTTCTTT.

V and J are TRBV6-4 and TRBJ1-1; perhaps TRBD1 as D (5 bases). The germline CDR1 and CDR2 sequences are MRHNA and SNTAGT. CDR3 length: 13 amino acids. The V end lost 6 bases, the J end lost 1 base, and 9 bases lay between the germline ends. CDR3 bases: TGTGCCAGCAGAACCACAGGGAACACTGAAGCTTTCTTT. Translation gives CASRTTGNTEAFF.